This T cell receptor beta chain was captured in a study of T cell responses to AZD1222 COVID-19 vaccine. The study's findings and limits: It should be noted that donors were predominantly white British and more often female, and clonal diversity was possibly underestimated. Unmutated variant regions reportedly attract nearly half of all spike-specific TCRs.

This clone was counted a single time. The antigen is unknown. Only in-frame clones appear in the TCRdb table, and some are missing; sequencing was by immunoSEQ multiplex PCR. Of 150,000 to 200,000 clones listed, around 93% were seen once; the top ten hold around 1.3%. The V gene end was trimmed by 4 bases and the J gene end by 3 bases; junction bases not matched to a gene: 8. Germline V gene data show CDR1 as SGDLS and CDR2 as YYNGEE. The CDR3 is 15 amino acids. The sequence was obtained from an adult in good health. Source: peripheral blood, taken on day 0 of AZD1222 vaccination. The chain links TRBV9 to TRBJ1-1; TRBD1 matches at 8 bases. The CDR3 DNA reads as TGTGCCAGCAGCAGCTCAGGGGGCAAGGACACTGAAGCTTTCTTT. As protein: CASSSSGGKDTEAFF. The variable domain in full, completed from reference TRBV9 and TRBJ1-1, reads DSGVTQTPKHLITATGQRVTLRCSPRSGDLSVYWYQQSLDQGLQFLIQYYNGEERAKGNILERFSAQQFPDLHSELNLSSLELGDSALYFCASSSSGGKDTEAFFGQGTRLTVV.